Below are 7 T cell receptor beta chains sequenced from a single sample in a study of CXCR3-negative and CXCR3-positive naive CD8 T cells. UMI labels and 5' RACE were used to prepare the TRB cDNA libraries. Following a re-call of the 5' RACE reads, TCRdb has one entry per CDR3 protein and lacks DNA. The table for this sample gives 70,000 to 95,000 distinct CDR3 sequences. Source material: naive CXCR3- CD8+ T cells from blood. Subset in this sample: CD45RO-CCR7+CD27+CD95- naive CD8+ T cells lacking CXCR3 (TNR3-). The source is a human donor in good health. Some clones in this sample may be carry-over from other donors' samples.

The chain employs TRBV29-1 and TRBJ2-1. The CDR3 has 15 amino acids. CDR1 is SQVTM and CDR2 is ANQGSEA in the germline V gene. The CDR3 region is CSVEFALSTYNEQFF.

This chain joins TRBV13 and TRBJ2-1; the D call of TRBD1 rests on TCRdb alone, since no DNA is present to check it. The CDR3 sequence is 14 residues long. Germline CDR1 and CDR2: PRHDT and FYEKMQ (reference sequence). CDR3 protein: CASSPRGTPNEQFF.

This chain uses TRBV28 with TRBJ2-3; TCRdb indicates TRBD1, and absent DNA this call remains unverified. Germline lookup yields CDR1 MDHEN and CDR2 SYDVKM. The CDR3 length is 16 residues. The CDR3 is CASSAGPPDPTDTQYF.

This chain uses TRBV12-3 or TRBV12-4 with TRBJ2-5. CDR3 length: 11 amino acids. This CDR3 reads CASRVQETQYF.

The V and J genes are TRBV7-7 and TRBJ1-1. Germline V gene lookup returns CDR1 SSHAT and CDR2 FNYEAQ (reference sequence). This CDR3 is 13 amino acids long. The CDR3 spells CASSSDAGTEAFF.

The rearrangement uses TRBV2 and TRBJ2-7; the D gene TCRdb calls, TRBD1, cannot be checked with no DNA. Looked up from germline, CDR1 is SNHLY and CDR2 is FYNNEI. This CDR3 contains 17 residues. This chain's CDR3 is CASSEASWGTPQNEQYF.

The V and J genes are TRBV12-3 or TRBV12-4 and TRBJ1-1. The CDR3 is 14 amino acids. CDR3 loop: CASNGPQADTEAFF.